The clone carrying this TCR beta chain was counted a single time. Its antigen is as yet unknown. Other DNA sequences of this sample code for an identical CDR3. Documented treatment: roughly 20 received Ad26.COV2.S at low or high dose, single or two shots; 5 received placebo; per-sample allocation not given. Sampling happened 63 days after the first vaccine or placebo injection. Expressing Wuhan-strain SARS-CoV-2 spike, an Ad26 vector served as the vaccine. Germline V gene data show CDR1 as LNHDA and CDR2 as SQIVND (reference sequence). The CDR3 totals 14 residues. V lost 3 bases to trimming and J lost 5 bases, with 13 bases between them. This sample was taken from a study of Ad26.COV2.S vaccination and SARS-CoV-2 variants. General observations from the study: Quantification of TCR breadth and depth may have yielded underestimates of total T cell responses.

Using immunoSEQ multiplex PCR, the repertoire was profiled, and TCRdb retains in-frame clones only, with some absent. The table lists approximately 350,000 clones, 83% of them singletons, with approximately 7.8% in the top ten. Sequences were derived from peripheral blood, sampled in a trial of Ad26.COV2.S vaccine versus placebo. The chain employs TRBV19 and TRBJ1-1; D may be TRBD1 (6 bases). This TCR was recovered from a person between 18 and 65 years old who received the Ad26.COV2.S COVID-19 vaccine or a placebo. CDR3 amino acids: CASSIRGRGTEAFF. The CDR3, as DNA: TGTGCCAGTAGTATCAGGGGTCGCGGGACTGAAGCTTTCTTT.